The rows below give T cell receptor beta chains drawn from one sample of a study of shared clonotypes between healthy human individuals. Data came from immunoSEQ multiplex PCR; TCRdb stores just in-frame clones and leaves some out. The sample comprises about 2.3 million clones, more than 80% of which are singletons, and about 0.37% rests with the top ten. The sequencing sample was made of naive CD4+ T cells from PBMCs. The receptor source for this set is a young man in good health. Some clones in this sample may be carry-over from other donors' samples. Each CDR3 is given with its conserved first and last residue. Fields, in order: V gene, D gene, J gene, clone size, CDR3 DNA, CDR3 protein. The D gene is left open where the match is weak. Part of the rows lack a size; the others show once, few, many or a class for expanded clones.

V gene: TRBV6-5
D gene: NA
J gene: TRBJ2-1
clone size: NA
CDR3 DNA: TGTGCCAGCAGACCCAGGGACAATGAGCAGTTCTTC
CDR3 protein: CASRPRDNEQFF

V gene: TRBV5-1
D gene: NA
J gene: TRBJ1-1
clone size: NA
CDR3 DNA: TGCGCCAGCAGCTTGTGGCGCCCGGGCAGCCCGAACACTGAAGCTTTCTTT
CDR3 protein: CASSLWRPGSPNTEAFF

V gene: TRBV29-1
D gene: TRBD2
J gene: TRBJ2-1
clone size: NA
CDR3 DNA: TGCAGCGTGGGGGGGAAGTTGACCCGGAGGCAGTTCTTC
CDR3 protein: CSVGGKLTRRQFF

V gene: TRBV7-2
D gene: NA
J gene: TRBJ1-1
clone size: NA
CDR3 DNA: TGTGCCAGCAGCTTAGACAGGAAGGCTTTCTTT
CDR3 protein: CASSLDRKAFF

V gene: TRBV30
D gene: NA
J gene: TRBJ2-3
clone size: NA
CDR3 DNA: TGTGCCTGGAGTGTACAGTCAAATACGCAGTATTTT
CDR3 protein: CAWSVQSNTQYF

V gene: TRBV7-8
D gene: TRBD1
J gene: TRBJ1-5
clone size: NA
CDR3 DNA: TGTGCCAGCAGCCCAACCGGGACAGGGACAATCAGCAATCAGCCCCAGCATTTT
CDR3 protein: CASSPTGTGTISNQPQHF

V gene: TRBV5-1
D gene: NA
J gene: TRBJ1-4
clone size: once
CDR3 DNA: TGCGCCAGCAGCCTTAAAGGCGCAACTAATGAAAAACTGTTTTTT
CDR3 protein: CASSLKGATNEKLFF

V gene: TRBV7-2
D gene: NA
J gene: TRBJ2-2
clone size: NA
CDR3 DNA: TGTGCCAGCAGCCCCTTTAGACAAGGGACCGGGGAGCTGTTTTTT
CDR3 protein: CASSPFRQGTGELFF

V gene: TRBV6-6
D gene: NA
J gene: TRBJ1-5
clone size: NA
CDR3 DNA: TGTGCCAGCAGTTACTCTCGGACAGCTATAAGGGGGCCCCAGCATTTT
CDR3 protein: CASSYSRTAIRGPQHF

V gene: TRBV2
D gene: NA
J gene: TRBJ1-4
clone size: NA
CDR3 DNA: TGTGCCAGCAGTGACCCTGATGAAAAACTGTTTTTT
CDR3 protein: CASSDPDEKLFF

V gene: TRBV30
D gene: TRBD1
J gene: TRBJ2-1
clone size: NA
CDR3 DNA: TGTGCCTGGAGTGTATGGGACAGTCTCCCCCGCGAGCAGTTCTTC
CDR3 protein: CAWSVWDSLPREQFF

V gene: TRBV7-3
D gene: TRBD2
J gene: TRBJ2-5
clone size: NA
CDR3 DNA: TGTGCCAGCAGCGCCGGGACTAGCGGCCACGCCCAGTACTTC
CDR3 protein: CASSAGTSGHAQYF

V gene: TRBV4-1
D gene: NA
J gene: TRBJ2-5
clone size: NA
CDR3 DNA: TGCGCCAGCAGCCAGGGAGGCGGGGGCCGGGAGACCCAGTACTTC
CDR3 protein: CASSQGGGGRETQYF

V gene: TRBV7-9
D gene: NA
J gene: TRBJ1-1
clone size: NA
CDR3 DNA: TGTGCCAGCAGCAGGACAGCTTCGAACACTGAAGCTTTCTTT
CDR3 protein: CASSRTASNTEAFF

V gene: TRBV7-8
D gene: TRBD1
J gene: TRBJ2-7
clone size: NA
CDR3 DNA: TGTGCCAGCAGCACTTACCGGGACAGGGACAACGAGCAGTACTTC
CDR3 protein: CASSTYRDRDNEQYF

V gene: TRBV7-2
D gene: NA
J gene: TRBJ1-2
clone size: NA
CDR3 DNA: TGTGCCAGCAGCTTAAGGGCGGAGGCGTATGGCTACACCTTC
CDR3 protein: CASSLRAEAYGYTF

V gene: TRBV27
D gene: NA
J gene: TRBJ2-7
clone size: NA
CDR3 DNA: TGTGCCAGGGCCGACCAGGTTTCATCCTACGAGCAGTACTTC
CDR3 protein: CARADQVSSYEQYF

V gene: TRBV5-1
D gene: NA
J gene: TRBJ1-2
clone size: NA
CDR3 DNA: TGCGCCAGCAGCTTGGAGGCGGAGACCTATGGCTACACCTTC
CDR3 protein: CASSLEAETYGYTF

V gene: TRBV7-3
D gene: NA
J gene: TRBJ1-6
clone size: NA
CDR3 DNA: TGTGCCAGCAGCTCCGTCGGCTCCTATAATTCACCCCTCCACTTT
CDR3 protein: CASSSVGSYNSPLHF

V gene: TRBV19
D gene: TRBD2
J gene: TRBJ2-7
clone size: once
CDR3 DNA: TGTGCCAGTAAGCGACGCCACGGACTAGCAGCCTACGAGCAGTACTTC
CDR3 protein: CASKRRHGLAAYEQYF

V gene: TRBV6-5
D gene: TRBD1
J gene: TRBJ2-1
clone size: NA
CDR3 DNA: TGTGCCAGCAGTTACCACGGGACAGGACACTACAATGAGCAGTTCTTC
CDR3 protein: CASSYHGTGHYNEQFF

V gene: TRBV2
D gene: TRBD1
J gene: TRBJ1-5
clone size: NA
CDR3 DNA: TGTGCCAGCAGTGGAGAGGGACAGGGGGCGGCGAGGCAGCCCCAGCATTTT
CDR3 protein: CASSGEGQGAARQPQHF

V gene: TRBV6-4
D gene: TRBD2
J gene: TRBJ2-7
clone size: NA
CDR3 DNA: TGTGCCAGCAGACCGATAGCGGGAGCCTACGAGCAGTACTTC
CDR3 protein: CASRPIAGAYEQYF

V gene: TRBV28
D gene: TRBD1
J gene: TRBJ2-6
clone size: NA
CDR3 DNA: TGTGCCAGCAGCCCCGGAACAGGGGTCTCTGGGGCCAACGTCCTGACTTTC
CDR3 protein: CASSPGTGVSGANVLTF

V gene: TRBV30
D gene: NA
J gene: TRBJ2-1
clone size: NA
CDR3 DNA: TGTGCCTCCCAGGACGGAGCCTACAATGAGCAGTTCTTC
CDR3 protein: CASQDGAYNEQFF

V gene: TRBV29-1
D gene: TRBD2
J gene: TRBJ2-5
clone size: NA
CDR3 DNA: TGCAGCGTTGCAGGGGGCGCAATAGCGGGAGGGCAGGAGACCCAGTACTTC
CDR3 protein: CSVAGGAIAGGQETQYF

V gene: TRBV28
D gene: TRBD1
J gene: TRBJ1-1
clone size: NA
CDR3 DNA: TGTGCCAGCAGTCCGGGACAGGGGAAGGTTGGGAGCACTGAAGCTTTCTTT
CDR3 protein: CASSPGQGKVGSTEAFF

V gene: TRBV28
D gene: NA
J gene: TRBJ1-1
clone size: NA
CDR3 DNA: TGTGCCAGCAGAGATAACCGACGGGAAGCTTTCTTT
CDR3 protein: CASRDNRREAFF

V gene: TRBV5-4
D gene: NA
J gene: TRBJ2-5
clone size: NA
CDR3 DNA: TGTGCCAGCAGTGGGGGGGACACCCAAGAGACCCAGTACTTC
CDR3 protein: CASSGGDTQETQYF

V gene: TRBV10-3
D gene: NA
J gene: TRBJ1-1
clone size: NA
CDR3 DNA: TGTGCCAGCCTCGACTCGAGACACACTGAAGCTTTCTTT
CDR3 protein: CASLDSRHTEAFF

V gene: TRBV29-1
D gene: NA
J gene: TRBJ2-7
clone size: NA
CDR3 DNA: TGCAGCGCCGTCATGGGGACGGTGAGCTCCTACGAGCAGTACTTC
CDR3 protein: CSAVMGTVSSYEQYF

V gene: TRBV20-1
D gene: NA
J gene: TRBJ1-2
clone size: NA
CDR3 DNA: TGCAGTGTCCCATCACCGGGGGGAAACACCTTC
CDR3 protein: CSVPSPGGNTF

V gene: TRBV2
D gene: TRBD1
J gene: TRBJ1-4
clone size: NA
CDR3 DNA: TGTGCCAGCAGTTCGACAGGGCGGGAAAAACTGTTTTTT
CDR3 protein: CASSSTGREKLFF

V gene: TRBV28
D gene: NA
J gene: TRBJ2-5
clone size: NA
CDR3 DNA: TGTGCCAGCAGTTTGACCCCTATTTCCCAGTACTTC
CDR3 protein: CASSLTPISQYF

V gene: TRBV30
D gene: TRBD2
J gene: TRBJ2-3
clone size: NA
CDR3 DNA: TGTGCCTGGAGTGTGCTAGCGGGGGGCACAGATACGCAGTATTTT
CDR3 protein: CAWSVLAGGTDTQYF